The 17 T cell receptor beta chains below were found in one sample sequenced in a study of T-cell memory formation after mild COVID-19. From the 5' RACE reads, TCRdb called clonotypes with MiXCR, one entry per CDR3 protein. The table lists about 400,000 distinct CDR3 sequences, about 25% of them singletons, with roughly 14% in the top ten. Sequencing input: PBMCs or a T cell subset sorted from them (not recorded which). These receptors came from an adult woman who had mild COVID-19 (a few samples of this study predate the infection). Cell type and time point are not known.

Ten or more counts support this clonotype. The J gene is TRBJ2-7, the V gene TRBV7-8, with unresolved D. Germline values: CDR1 SGHVS, CDR2 FQNEAQ. The CDR3 is 12 amino acids. V gave up 5 bases and J gave up 4 bases, with 9 bases separating them. This CDR3 reads CASSPTDYEQYF. As DNA, the CDR3 is TGTGCCAGCAGCCCTACGGATTACGAGCAGTACTTC.

This clonotype turned up a few times. The rearrangement links TRBV4-2 to TRBJ1-2; D ambiguous. This CDR3 is 16 amino acids long. Germline V gives CDR1 LGHNA, CDR2 YNFKEQ. V was clipped by 3 bases and J by 1 base, with 15 bases between them. In nucleotides, the CDR3 is TGTGCCAGCAGCCAGGTCGGCCAGAGCGTTAACTATGGCTACACCTTC. Translating gives CASSQVGQSVNYGYTF.

The V gene is TRBV25-1, the J gene TRBJ1-6; the D gene is possibly TRBD1 (5 bases). V lost 6 bases and J lost 10, with 13 bases in between. The CDR3 runs to 13 residues. Per the germline V gene, CDR1 is MGHDK and CDR2 is SYGVNS. CDR3 DNA sequence: TGTGCCAGCAGATCAGGGAGTCGGTCACCCCTCCACTTT. Translation: CASRSGSRSPLHF.

The V and J genes are TRBV5-1 and TRBJ2-7; 9 nucleotides line up with TRBD2. After removal of 1 base from V and 6 bases from J, the junction contained 2 bases not matched to a gene. The CDR3 spans 13 residues. Germline CDR1 SGHRS, CDR2 YFSETQ. The CDR3 region is CASSLWREGEQYF. DNA of the CDR3: TGCGCCAGCAGCTTGTGGCGGGAGGGCGAGCAGTACTTC.

The chain combines TRBV6-2 or TRBV6-3 with TRBJ1-2; D perhaps matches TRBD1 (6 bases). V was cut by 2 bases and J by 5 bases, with 27 bases left in between. Germline CDR1 MNHEY, CDR2 SVGEGT. This CDR3 comprises 19 residues. The CDR3 coding sequence is TGTGCCAGCAGTTACCAGGACTGGACAGCGCGCCGCGCAGGGTATGGCTACACCTTC. Its translation is CASSYQDWTARRAGYGYTF.

This clonotype was seen only a few times. The rearrangement uses TRBV20-1 and TRBJ2-1, with TRBD2 as a possible D gene (5 bases). The CDR3 covers 14 residues. Germline V CDR1 and CDR2: DFQATT, SNEGSKA (reference sequence). Trimming removed 5 bases from V and 0 bases from J, with 11 bases in between. The CDR3 DNA reads TGCAGTGCTTCCCGGGGTAGCTCCTACAATGAGCAGTTCTTC. This gives the protein CSASRGSSYNEQFF.

V is TRBV3-1 and J is TRBJ1-4, with 7 bases identical to TRBD1. The CDR3 runs 15 residues. From germline, CDR1 is LGHDT and CDR2 YNNKEL (reference sequence). The junction had 10 bases not matched to a gene; V was cut back by 4 bases and J by 8 bases. The CDR3 DNA sequence: TGTGCCAGCAGCCTACGACAGGGCGGCAACGAAAAACTGTTTTTT. Its protein product is CASSLRQGGNEKLFF.

There are a few counts of this clonotype. The chain links TRBV5-1 to TRBJ2-5, with D unclear. Trimming stripped 1 base from V and 1 base from J, with 11 bases between. The CDR3 totals 15 residues. Germline CDR1 is SGHRS and CDR2 is YFSETQ. The CDR3 sequence: CASSLFLRPQETQYF. The CDR3 coding sequence is TGCGCCAGCAGCTTGTTCTTGAGGCCCCAAGAGACCCAGTACTTC.

This clonotype has only a few counts. The chain joins TRBV4-2 to TRBJ2-3; perhaps D is TRBD1 or TRBD2 (5 bases each). Germline lookup yields CDR1 LGHNA and CDR2 YNFKEQ. Trimming removed 0 bases at V and 6 bases at J, with 13 bases between. The CDR3 totals 15 residues. The CDR3 spells CASSQEGTLGDTQYF. The CDR3 region has the DNA TGTGCCAGCAGCCAAGAAGGGACCCTCGGTGATACGCAGTATTTT.

The chain carries TRBV29-1 and TRBJ2-4, with 7 bases aligning to TRBD2. J was trimmed by 0 bases and V by 1 base; bases with no gene match: 3. This CDR3 has 15 residues. Germline CDR1 reads SQVTM; CDR2 reads ANQGSEA. Here the CDR3 DNA reads TGCAGCGTTGAAGTGGGAGGGTTAGCCAAAAACATTCAGTACTTC. Protein: CSVEVGGLAKNIQYF.

Only a few counts were recorded for this clonotype. The chain carries TRBV2 and TRBJ1-3; D gene unclear. With 1 base removed from V and 0 bases from J, the gap between germline ends came to 7 bases. CDR1 is SNHLY, CDR2 FYNNEI, per germline. The CDR3 has 15 residues. The CDR3 nucleotides are TGTGCCAGCAGTGAAGGCCAGCGCTCTGGAAACACCATATATTTT. Residues: CASSEGQRSGNTIYF.

This clonotype has a handful of counts. The chain combines TRBV29-1 with TRBJ2-1, with D tentatively TRBD2 (5 bases). Germline V gene data show CDR1 as SQVTM and CDR2 as ANQGSEA. Deletions cut 5 bases from V and 9 bases from J, with 11 bases between. This CDR3 region has 11 residues. As DNA, the CDR3 is TGCAGCGTTTCGGGATTTTTTGAGCAGTTCTTC. Translating it yields CSVSGFFEQFF.

This clonotype has ten or more counts. The chain carries TRBV25-1 and TRBJ1-1; 8 bases match TRBD1. V trimming: 2 bases; J trimming: 5 bases; junction bases outside the gene matches: 7. Germline V lookup: CDR1 MGHDK, CDR2 SYGVNS. This CDR3 has 15 residues. The CDR3 sequence: CASSELRQGKTEAFF. CDR3 nucleotide sequence: TGTGCCAGCAGTGAACTCCGACAGGGGAAGACTGAAGCTTTCTTT.

The table lists this clonotype with a few counts. This chain links TRBV20-1 with TRBJ2-7, with 7 bases identical to TRBD1. The CDR3 sequence is 15 residues long. CDR1 and CDR2 (germline): DFQATT, SNEGSKA (reference sequence). The V and J ends lost 0 bases and 2 bases, in that order; junction bases with no gene match: 7. The CDR3 nucleotides read TGCAGTGCTAGAGATCTTACAGGGGAACCCTACGAGCAGTACTTC. Its translation is CSARDLTGEPYEQYF.

This clonotype appeared many times. The chain uses TRBV7-9 and TRBJ2-5, with D hard to call. The V gene lost 1 base and the J gene lost 2 bases, with 8 bases spanning the gap. Germline CDR1 is SEHNR and CDR2 is FQNEAQ (reference sequence). There are 14 residues in the CDR3. CDR3 DNA: TGTGCCAGCAGCTTAGTTTCAGTGCAAGAGACCCAGTACTTC. Translated: CASSLVSVQETQYF.

The rearrangement uses TRBV5-1 and TRBJ2-7, with 10 positions matching TRBD2. Per germline, CDR1 SGHRS and CDR2 YFSETQ. The J segment lost 0 bases and the V segment lost 4 bases, leaving 10 bases of the junction unmatched. The CDR3 is 17 amino acids. The CDR3 nucleotides are TGCGCCAGCAGCGGGCGGACTAGCGGACTGTTCTCCTACGAGCAGTACTTC. This sequence encodes CASSGRTSGLFSYEQYF.

This clonotype has more than one count but fewer than ten. This chain links TRBV7-9 with TRBJ2-3; D is possibly TRBD2 (5 bases). This CDR3 is built from 16 residues. Between the trimmed V and J ends, which lost 6 bases and 1 base, there was a span of 17 bases. The germline CDR1 and CDR2 sequences are SEHNR and FQNEAQ (reference sequence). Written as DNA, the CDR3 is TGTGCCAGCAGTCAGCCGTACGGGGTGGGCACAGATACGCAGTATTTT. Its translation is CASSQPYGVGTDTQYF.